Following are 15 T cell receptor beta chains from one sample sequenced in a study of blood T cell repertoires in COVID-19. The assay was immunoSEQ multiplex PCR, and TCRdb's table has in-frame clones only and misses some. The table records around 160,000 clones, around 87% of them present only once. The sample consisted of peripheral blood. The source is a man aged 18 to 29 with acute or convalescent COVID-19.

This chain uses TRBV19 with TRBJ2-7; 10 nucleotides agree with TRBD2. CDR3 size: 14 residues. V was pared by 1 base and J by 5 bases, with 2 bases of the junction left unmatched. CDR1 is LNHDA, CDR2 SQIVND, per germline (reference sequence). The CDR3 sequence is CASSIGLAGDEQYF. The CDR3 bases are TGTGCCAGTAGTATAGGACTAGCGGGCGACGAGCAGTACTTC. The complete variable domain, with remaining parts taken from reference TRBV19 and TRBJ2-7, reads DGGITQSPKYLFRKEGQNVTLSCEQNLNHDAMYWYRQDPGQGLRLIYYSQIVNDFQKGDIAEGYSVSREKKESFPLTVTSAQKNPTAFYLCASSIGLAGDEQYFGPGTRLTVT.

J is TRBJ2-2 and V is TRBV30; 10 bases are a match to TRBD2. The germline CDR1 and CDR2 sequences are GTSNPN and SVGIG (reference sequence). The CDR3 runs 16 residues. The ends lost 8 bases at V and 5 bases at J; junction bases unmatched: 14. CDR3 in DNA: TGTGCCAGCCCGGGACTGAGGACTAGCGGTACCGGGGAGCTGTTTTTT. Its protein is CASPGLRTSGTGELFF. Looking up the rest from reference TRBV30 and TRBJ2-2 gives the full variable domain: SQTIHQWPATLVQPVGSPLSLECTVEGTSNPNLYWYRQAAGRGLQLLFYSVGIGQISSEVPQNLSASRPQDRQFILSSKKLLLSDSGFYLCASPGLRTSGTGELFFGEGSRLTVL.

The V call is TRBV27, the J call TRBJ1-2; no definite D call. V lost 9 bases and J lost 6, with 14 bases in between. The germline gives CDR1 MNHEY, CDR2 SMNVEV (reference sequence). This CDR3 is 12 amino acids long. CDR3 coding DNA: TGTGCCAGTCATTCCGCCGTAGATGGCTACACCTTC. Its translation is CASHSAVDGYTF.

The chain uses TRBV24-1 and TRBJ2-1, with 11 bases lining up with TRBD2. J was trimmed by 12 bases and V by 4 bases; bases with no gene match: 4. From germline, CDR1 is KGHDR and CDR2 SFDVKD. The CDR3 spans 13 residues. This CDR3 reads CATSDLAGGGQFF. The CDR3 coding sequence is TGTGCCACCAGTGACCTAGCGGGGGGAGGGCAGTTCTTC.

The chain couples TRBV7-2 to TRBJ2-3, with a tentative D call TRBD2 (6 bases). The CDR3 is 13 residues long. CDR1 and CDR2 (germline): SGHTA, FQGNSA. Trimming cost V 8 bases and J 4 bases, with 13 bases left between them. The CDR3 nucleotides read TGTGCCAGCCGAATAGCGGCGGCAGATACGCAGTATTTT. Translation gives CASRIAAADTQYF.

This clone was seen only a few times. The rearrangement uses TRBV14 and TRBJ1-3, with D hard to call. Between the trimmed V and J ends, which lost 4 bases and 7 bases, there was a span of 20 bases. The CDR3 has 16 amino acids. The germline V gene encodes CDR1 SGHDN and CDR2 FVKESK. This chain's CDR3 is CASSPSLGRSRNTIYF. The CDR3 nucleotides are TGTGCCAGCAGCCCCAGCTTGGGGAGAAGTAGGAACACCATATATTTT.

This clone was counted only a few times. The rearrangement uses TRBV10-3 and TRBJ2-3, with 8 bases aligning to TRBD2. The CDR3 is 16 residues long. Trimming took 2 bases from V and 0 from J; bases not matched to a gene: 4. In germline, CDR1 is ENHRY, CDR2 SYGVKD. The DNA for the CDR3 is TGTGCCATCAGTGAGAAAAGCGGGGGTAGCACAGATACGCAGTATTTT. Its translation: CAISEKSGGSTDTQYF.

Remarks on this clone: Additional DNA sequences in this sample encode the identical CDR3. The chain carries TRBV5-1 and TRBJ2-1; TRBD2 aligns across 9 bases. The CDR3 loop spans 15 amino acids. V was clipped by 2 bases and J by 2 bases; unmatched bases: 2. Germline CDR1 SGHRS, CDR2 YFSETQ. CDR3 nucleotides: TGCGCCAGCAGCTTTAGCGGGGGAACCTACAATGAGCAGTTCTTC. Translated: CASSFSGGTYNEQFF.

The V call is TRBV6-5, the J call TRBJ1-1; 7 bases are shared with TRBD1. The length of the CDR3 is 16 residues. V shed 2 bases, J shed 5 bases, and the junction held 11 bases outside the gene matches. Germline V CDR1 and CDR2: MNHEY, SVGAGI. CDR3 sequence: CASSYRRGRRGTEAFF. Here the CDR3 DNA reads TGTGCCAGCAGTTACCGGAGGGGGCGTAGAGGGACTGAAGCTTTCTTT.

This chain connects TRBV5-8 to TRBJ2-7; maybe TRBD2 (5 bases). CDR3 length: 16 residues. Germline V lookup: CDR1 SGHTS, CDR2 YDEGEE. V lost 5 bases to trimming and J lost 2 bases, with 20 bases between them. In DNA, the CDR3 is TGTGCCAGCAGGTTCAGGAGAGGGCAGGAGGCCTACGAGCAGTACTTC. As protein: CASRFRRGQEAYEQYF.

The rearrangement joins TRBV15 to TRBJ1-4, with D possibly TRBD1 on 5 matching bases. V shed 0 bases and J shed 11 bases, with 10 bases lying between them. Germline lookup yields CDR1 LNHNV and CDR2 YYDKDF (reference sequence). This CDR3 comprises 13 residues. CDR3: CATSRDRDIKLFF. As DNA, the CDR3 is TGTGCCACCAGCAGAGACAGGGATATCAAACTGTTTTTT.

V usage is TRBV4-1 and J usage is TRBJ1-3; tentative D call: TRBD1 (5 bases). CDR1 and CDR2 from the germline V gene are MGHRA and YSYEKL. The CDR3 totals 15 residues. Trimming took 4 bases from V and 1 from J, leaving 11 bases between them. Here the CDR3 DNA reads TGCGCCAGCAGCCTCATGGGGGGTTCTGGAAACACCATATATTTT. Protein product: CASSLMGGSGNTIYF.

This chain uses TRBV27 with TRBJ2-2; TRBD1 aligns across 8 bases. V lost 0 bases and J lost 1; bases outside the gene matches: 4. CDR1 and CDR2 (germline): MNHEY, SMNVEV (reference sequence). The CDR3 length is 17 residues. CDR3 amino acids: CASSLSTGQVNTGELFF. The DNA of the CDR3 is TGTGCCAGCAGTTTATCGACGGGACAGGTGAACACCGGGGAGCTGTTTTTT.

The gene calls are TRBV5-1 and TRBJ2-2, with D tentatively TRBD1 (6 bases). CDR3 length equals 15 residues. Trimming shortened V by 2 bases and J by 3 bases, and 11 bases separated the two germline ends. Germline CDR1 SGHRS, CDR2 YFSETQ. The CDR3 nucleotides are TGCGCCAGCAGCTTCAGTAGACAGGACACCGGGGAGCTGTTTTTT. Residues: CASSFSRQDTGELFF.

J is TRBJ1-1 and V is TRBV10-3; 10 nucleotides match TRBD1. V gave up 5 bases and J gave up 5 bases; unmatched junction bases: 2. Germline V gene data show CDR1 as ENHRY and CDR2 as SYGVKD. This CDR3 is built from 13 residues. The CDR3 DNA reads TGTGCCATCAGTAGACAGGGGGCAACTGAAGCTTTCTTT. As protein: CAISRQGATEAFF.